The entry that follows covers one T cell receptor beta chain sequence. Its cognate antigen is unknown. Sequencing was performed with immunoSEQ multiplex PCR; in TCRdb, only in-frame clones are kept and a portion is missing. The sample records roughly 700,000 clones, roughly 90% being singletons. The data were taken from a study of Ad26.COV2.S vaccination and SARS-CoV-2 variants. Study overall: Donor was one of the participants in the Ad26.COV2.S arm of the COV1001 trial. The vaccine Ad26.COV2.S was put into the muscle once, or twice with 56 days between. Findings of the study overall: With respect to non-spike TCR breadth, vaccine and placebo recipients were similar.

Looked up from germline, CDR1 is GTSNPN and CDR2 is SVGIG (reference sequence). The CDR3 runs 11 residues. With 4 bases removed from V and 5 bases from J, the gap between germline ends came to 8 bases. Sample treatment: around 19 received Ad26.COV2.S at low or high dose, single or two shots; roughly five received placebo; per-sample allocation not given. Sampling occurred on day 63 after the first vaccine or placebo injection. Donation was by an adult aged 18-55 years who was in Boston. This specimen consisted of peripheral blood, obtained in a trial of Ad26.COV2.S vaccine versus placebo. This clonotype was sampled from a person between 18 and 65 years old who received the Ad26.COV2.S COVID-19 vaccine or a placebo. The chain uses TRBV30 and TRBJ2-5; the D gene is possibly TRBD2 (5 bases). Here the CDR3 reads CAWTSRETQYF. CDR3 in DNA: TGTGCCTGGACTAGCAGGGAGACCCAGTACTTC.